This TCR beta chain was recorded in a study of T cell responses to AZD1222 COVID-19 vaccine. About the research overall: Investigators merged groups given second doses at roughly 4 or roughly 12 weeks. Findings and limits, study-wide: Nearly half of spike-specific TCRs reportedly go after variant regions that carry no mutations.

The protocol was immunoSEQ multiplex PCR, while the TCRdb copy is restricted to in-frame clones and leaves out a portion. The table shows about 160,000 clones, with approximately 93% occurring only once. Regarding this clone: The antigen remains unidentified.

This CDR3 has 17 residues. V lost 5 bases and J 5 bases, leaving 19 bases between the germline ends. In germline, CDR1 is MDHEN, CDR2 SYDVKM. This sequence originates from an adult in good health. The V gene is TRBV28, the J gene TRBJ1-6; D unclear. Sample: peripheral blood, taken on day 0 of AZD1222 vaccination. DNA for the CDR3: TGTGCCAGCAGTCCCATACAGAATGTCGTTAATAATTCACCCCTCCACTTT. This gives the protein CASSPIQNVVNNSPLHF.